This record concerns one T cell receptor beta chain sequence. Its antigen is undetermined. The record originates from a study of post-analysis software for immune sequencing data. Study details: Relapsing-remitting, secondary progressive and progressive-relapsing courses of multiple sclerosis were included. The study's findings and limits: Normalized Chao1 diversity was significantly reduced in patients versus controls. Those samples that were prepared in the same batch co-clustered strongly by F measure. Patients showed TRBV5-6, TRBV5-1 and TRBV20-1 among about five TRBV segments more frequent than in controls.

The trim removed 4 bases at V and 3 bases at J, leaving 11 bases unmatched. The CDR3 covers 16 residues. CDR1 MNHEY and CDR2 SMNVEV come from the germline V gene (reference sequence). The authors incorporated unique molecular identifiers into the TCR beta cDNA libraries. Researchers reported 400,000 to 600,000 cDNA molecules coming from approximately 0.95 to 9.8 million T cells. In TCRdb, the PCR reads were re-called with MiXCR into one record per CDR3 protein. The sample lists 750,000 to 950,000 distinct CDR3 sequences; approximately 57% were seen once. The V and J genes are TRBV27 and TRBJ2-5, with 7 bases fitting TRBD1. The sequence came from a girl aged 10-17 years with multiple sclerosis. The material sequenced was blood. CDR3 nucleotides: TGTGCCAGCAGTTCCGAATACAGGGGATGGGAAGAGACCCAGTACTTC. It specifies CASSSEYRGWEETQYF.